Following are 8 T cell receptor beta chains from one sample sequenced in a study of CD8 T cells in ankylosing spondylitis. TCRdb reanalysed the 5' RACE reads using MiXCR and keeps one entry per CDR3 protein. This table has 250,000 to 350,000 distinct CDR3 sequences, about 19% appearing once. The sample consisted of blood, either unsorted or a sorted T cell fraction (not recorded which). The source of these receptors is a male donor with ankylosing spondylitis or in good health (not recorded which).

The sample holds many counts of this clonotype. The chain employs TRBV27 and TRBJ2-7, with D possibly TRBD1 on 6 matching bases. This CDR3 has 14 residues. Deletions cut 6 bases from V and 2 bases from J, with 14 bases between. Germline values: CDR1 MNHEY, CDR2 SMNVEV (reference sequence). The CDR3 loop reads CASRSTGIPYEQYV. For the CDR3, the DNA is TGTGCCAGCAGATCCACAGGGATCCCCTACGAGCAGTACGTC.

This clonotype was detected many times. The CDR3: CSVLFAVNTEAFF. Written as DNA, the CDR3 is TGCAGCGTTTTATTTGCGGTGAACACTGAAGCTTTCTTT. The V call is TRBV29-1, the J call TRBJ1-1; D gene uncertain. V lost 5 bases and J 0 bases, leaving 10 bases between the germline ends. Germline V gene sequence: CDR1 SQVTM, CDR2 ANQGSEA. The CDR3 covers 13 residues. The whole variable domain, filled in from reference TRBV29-1 and TRBJ1-1, reads SAVISQKPSRDICQRGTSLTIQCQVDSQVTMMFWYRQQPGQSLTLIATANQGSEATYESGFVIDKFPISRPNLTFSTLTVSNMSPEDSSIYLCSVLFAVNTEAFFGQGTRLTVV.

This clonotype was seen at least ten times. The V and J genes are TRBV6-5 and TRBJ2-3, with 9 nucleotides matching TRBD1. The CDR3 loop spans 16 amino acids. CDR1 is MNHEY, CDR2 SVGAGI, per germline. J gave up 2 bases and V 6 bases, and 9 bases lay outside the gene matches. The CDR3 here is CASSLGQGTHTDTQYF. The CDR3 DNA reads as TGTGCCAGCAGCCTCGGACAGGGGACACACACAGATACGCAGTATTTT.

This clonotype was recorded a few times. The V and J genes are TRBV12-3 or TRBV12-4 and TRBJ2-3; TRBD2 agrees at 7 bases. This CDR3 has 15 residues. V shed 4 bases, J shed 0 bases, and the junction held 4 bases outside the gene matches. The CDR3 spells CASSSPGGSTDTQYF. The CDR3 DNA reads as TGTGCCAGCAGTTCGCCGGGGGGAAGCACAGATACGCAGTATTTT.

The V and J genes are TRBV5-1 and TRBJ2-1; maybe TRBD2 (7 bases). This CDR3 spans 17 amino acids. The germline V and J ends were trimmed by 0 bases and 5 bases, with 18 bases remaining between them. CDR1 SGHRS and CDR2 YFSETQ come from the germline V gene. The CDR3 sequence is CASSLEGGFGSNNEQFF. The DNA of the CDR3 is TGCGCCAGCAGCTTGGAGGGGGGGTTCGGATCAAACAATGAGCAGTTCTTC.

This clonotype has only a few counts. The chain combines TRBV5-1 with TRBJ2-1; D unclear. CDR1 SGHRS and CDR2 YFSETQ come from the germline V gene. The length of the CDR3 is 18 residues. V lost 4 bases, J lost 0 bases, and 20 bases lay in between. The CDR3 bases are TGCGCCAGCAGCCAAGGCCATGGCCTGACAAACTCCTACAATGAGCAGTTCTTC. Translated: CASSQGHGLTNSYNEQFF.

The chain uses TRBV5-1 and TRBJ1-5; possible D gene TRBD1, 6 bases. The CDR3 consists of 15 residues. The germline gives CDR1 SGHRS, CDR2 YFSETQ. V dropped 0 bases and J dropped 4 bases, with 11 bases sitting between them. CDR3 DNA: TGCGCCAGCAGCTTGGAAGGACAGATTAATCAGCCCCAGCATTTT. It yields the protein CASSLEGQINQPQHF.

This clonotype was seen repeatedly, ten times or more. The genes are TRBV6-1 and TRBJ2-1, with TRBD2 matching over 11 bases. In germline, CDR1 is MNHNS, CDR2 SASEGT. Trimming removed 5 bases from V and 0 bases from J; junction bases left unmatched: 3. The CDR3 runs 16 residues. The CDR3 sequence: CASSQTSGSSYNEQFF. CDR3 in DNA: TGTGCCAGCAGTCAAACTAGCGGGAGCTCCTACAATGAGCAGTTCTTC.